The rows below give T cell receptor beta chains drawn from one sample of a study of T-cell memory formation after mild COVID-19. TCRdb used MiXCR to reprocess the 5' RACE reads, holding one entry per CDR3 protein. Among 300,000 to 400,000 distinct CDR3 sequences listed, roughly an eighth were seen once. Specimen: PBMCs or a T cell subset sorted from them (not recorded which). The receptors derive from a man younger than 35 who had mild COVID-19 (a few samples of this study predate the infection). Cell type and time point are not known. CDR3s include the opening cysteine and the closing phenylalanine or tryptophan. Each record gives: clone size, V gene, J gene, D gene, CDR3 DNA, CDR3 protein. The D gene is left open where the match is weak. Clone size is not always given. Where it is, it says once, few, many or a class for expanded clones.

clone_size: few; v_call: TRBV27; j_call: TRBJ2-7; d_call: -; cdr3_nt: TGTGCCAGCAGTCGCCTTTACACCTACGAGCAGTACTTC; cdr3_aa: CASSRLYTYEQYF
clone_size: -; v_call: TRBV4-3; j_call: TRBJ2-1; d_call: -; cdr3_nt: TGCGCCAGCAGCCAAGAGGGGGTCCAGAGCTCCTACAATGAGCAGTTCTTC; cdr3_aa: CASSQEGVQSSYNEQFF
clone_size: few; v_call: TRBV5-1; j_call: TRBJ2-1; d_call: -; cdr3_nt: TGCGCCAGCGTCGATCTACCGATGGACTCCAATGAGCAGTTCTTC; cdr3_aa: CASVDLPMDSNEQFF
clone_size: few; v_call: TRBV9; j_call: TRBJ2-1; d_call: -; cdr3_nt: TGTGCCAGCAGCGGGGGGGAACACAATGAGCAGTTCTTC; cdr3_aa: CASSGGEHNEQFF
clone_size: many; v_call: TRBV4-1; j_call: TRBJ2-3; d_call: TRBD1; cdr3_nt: TGCGCCAGCAGCCACCACGGGACAGTCATAGATACGCAGTATTTT; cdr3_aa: CASSHHGTVIDTQYF
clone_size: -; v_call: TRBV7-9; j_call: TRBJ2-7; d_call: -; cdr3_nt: TGTGCCAGCAGCTTGGGCAAATCCGAGCAGTACTTC; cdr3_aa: CASSLGKSEQYF
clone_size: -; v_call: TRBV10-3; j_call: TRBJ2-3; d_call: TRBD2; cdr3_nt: TGTGCCATCAGTTCACTAGCGGGGGGCACAGATACGCAGTATTTT; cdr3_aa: CAISSLAGGTDTQYF
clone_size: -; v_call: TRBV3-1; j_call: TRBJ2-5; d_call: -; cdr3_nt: TGTGCCAGCAGCCACACTCCGGATTGGGAGACCCAGTACTTC; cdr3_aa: CASSHTPDWETQYF
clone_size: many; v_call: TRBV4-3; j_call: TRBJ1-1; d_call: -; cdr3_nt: TGCGCCAGCAGCCAAGATCGGAACACTGAAGCTTTCTTT; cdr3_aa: CASSQDRNTEAFF
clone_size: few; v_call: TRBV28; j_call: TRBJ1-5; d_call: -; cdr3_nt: TGTGCCAGCAGTTTATCTATTTCCCAGCCCCAGCATTTT; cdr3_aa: CASSLSISQPQHF
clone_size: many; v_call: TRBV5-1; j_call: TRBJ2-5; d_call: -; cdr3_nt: TGCGCCAGCAGCTTGTCTTTCCAAGAGACCCAGTACTTC; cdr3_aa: CASSLSFQETQYF
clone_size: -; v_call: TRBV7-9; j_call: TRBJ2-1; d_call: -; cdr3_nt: TGTGCCATCCCCCTCCGGGACGAAACCTACAATGAGCAGTTCTTC; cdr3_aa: CAIPLRDETYNEQFF
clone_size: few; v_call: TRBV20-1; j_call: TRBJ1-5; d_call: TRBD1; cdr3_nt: TGCAGTGCCTATTTATGGGACAGGGGAAAGCCCCAGCATTTT; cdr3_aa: CSAYLWDRGKPQHF
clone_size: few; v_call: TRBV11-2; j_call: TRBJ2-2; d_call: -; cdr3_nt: TGTGCCAGCAGATTACCGGGACGTCAGAACACCGGGGAGCTGTTTTTT; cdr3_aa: CASRLPGRQNTGELFF
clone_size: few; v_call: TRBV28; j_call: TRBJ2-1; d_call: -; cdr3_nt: TGTGCCAGCAGTTTTAGGCCCAATGAGCAGTTCTTC; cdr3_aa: CASSFRPNEQFF
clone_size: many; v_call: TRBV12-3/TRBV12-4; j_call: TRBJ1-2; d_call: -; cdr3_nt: TGTGCCAGCAGTACACACAGGGTAACCAACTATGGCTACACCTTC; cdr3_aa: CASSTHRVTNYGYTF
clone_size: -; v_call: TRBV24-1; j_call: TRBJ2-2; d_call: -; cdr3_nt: TGTGCCACCAGTGTATCGAACACCGGGGAGCTGTTTTTT; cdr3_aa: CATSVSNTGELFF
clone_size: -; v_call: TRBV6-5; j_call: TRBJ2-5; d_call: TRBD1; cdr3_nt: TGTGCCAGCAGTTACACACCGCCGGGACAGTTCCAAGAGACCCAGTACTTC; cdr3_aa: CASSYTPPGQFQETQYF
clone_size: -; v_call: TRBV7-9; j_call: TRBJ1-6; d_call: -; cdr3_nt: TGTGCCAGCAGCTTAGCTGGGCGCGGGTCACCCCTCCACTTT; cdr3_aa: CASSLAGRGSPLHF
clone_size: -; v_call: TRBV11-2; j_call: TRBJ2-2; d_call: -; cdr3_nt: TGTGCCAGCAGCTTAGTTTCTTCAGGGGTCACCGGGGAGCTGTTTTTT; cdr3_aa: CASSLVSSGVTGELFF
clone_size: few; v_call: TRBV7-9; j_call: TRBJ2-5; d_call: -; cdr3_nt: TGTGCCAGCAGCCTAGGGGGATTCTTACAAGAGACCCAGTACTTC; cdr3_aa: CASSLGGFLQETQYF
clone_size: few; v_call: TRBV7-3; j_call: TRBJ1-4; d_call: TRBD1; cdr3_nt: TGTGCCAGCAGCGCACTACAGGGGGACAAACTGTTTTTT; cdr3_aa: CASSALQGDKLFF
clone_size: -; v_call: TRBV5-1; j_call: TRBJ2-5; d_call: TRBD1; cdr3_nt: TGCGCCAGCAGCTTTTCACCAGGGGGCCAAGAGACCCAGTACTTC; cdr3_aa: CASSFSPGGQETQYF
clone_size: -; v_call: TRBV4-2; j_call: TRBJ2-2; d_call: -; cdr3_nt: TGTGCCAGCAGCCAAGACCCCGAAGGAGGGGCCGGCGGGGAGCTGTTTTTT; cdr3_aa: CASSQDPEGGAGGELFF
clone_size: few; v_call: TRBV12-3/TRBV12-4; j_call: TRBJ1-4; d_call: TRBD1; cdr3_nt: TGTGCCAGCAGCCCGAGGACAGGGGTACGAGAAAAACTGTTTTTT; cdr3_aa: CASSPRTGVREKLFF
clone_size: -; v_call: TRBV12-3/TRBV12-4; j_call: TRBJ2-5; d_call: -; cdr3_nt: TGTGCCAGCAGTTTACAGCCCCCAGGAGAGACCCAGTACTTC; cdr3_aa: CASSLQPPGETQYF
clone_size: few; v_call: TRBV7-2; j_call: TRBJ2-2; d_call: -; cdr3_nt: TGTGCCAGCAGCTTAGCGGGGGGGCTCGCCGGGGAGCTGTTTTTT; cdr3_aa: CASSLAGGLAGELFF
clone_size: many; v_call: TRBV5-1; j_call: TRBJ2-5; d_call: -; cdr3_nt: TGCGCCAGCAGCCCGCGTTCGGGACAAGAGACCCAGTACTTC; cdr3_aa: CASSPRSGQETQYF
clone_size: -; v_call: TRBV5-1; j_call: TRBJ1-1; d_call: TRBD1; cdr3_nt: TGCGCCAGCAGCTCGGACAGGAGGAACACTGAAGCTTTCTTT; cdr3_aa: CASSSDRRNTEAFF
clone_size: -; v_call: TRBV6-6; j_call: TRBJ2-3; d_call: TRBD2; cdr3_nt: TGTGCCAGCAGTTACCCCGGGACTAGCGGCTTCCCAGATACGCAGTATTTT; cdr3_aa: CASSYPGTSGFPDTQYF
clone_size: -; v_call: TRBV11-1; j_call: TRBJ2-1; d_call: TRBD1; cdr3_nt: TGTGCCAGCAGCCTCGGGACAGGGGGCCGTTACAATGAGCAGTTCTTC; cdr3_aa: CASSLGTGGRYNEQFF
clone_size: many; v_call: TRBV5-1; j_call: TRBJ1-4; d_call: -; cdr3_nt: TGCGCCAGCAGCTTGGCCCCCGCTTTTGCAACTAATGAAAAACTGTTTTTT; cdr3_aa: CASSLAPAFATNEKLFF
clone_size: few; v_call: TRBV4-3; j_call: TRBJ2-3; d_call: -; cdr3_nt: TGCGCCAGCAGCCAAGAGTGGCAGGGCCCAGATACGCAGTATTTT; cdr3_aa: CASSQEWQGPDTQYF
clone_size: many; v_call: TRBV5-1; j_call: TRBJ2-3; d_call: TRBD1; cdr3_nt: TGCGCCAGCAGCTCGGCAGGGGGCGCAGATACGCAGTATTTT; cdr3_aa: CASSSAGGADTQYF
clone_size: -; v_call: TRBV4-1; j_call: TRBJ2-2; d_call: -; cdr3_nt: TGCGCCAGCAGCCAAGTCCCAGGGCCCGGGGAGCTGTTTTTT; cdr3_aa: CASSQVPGPGELFF
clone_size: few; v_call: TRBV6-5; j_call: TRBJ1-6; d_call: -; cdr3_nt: TGTGCCAGCGGGATGGGGATTGGAAATTCACCCCTCCACTTT; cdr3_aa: CASGMGIGNSPLHF
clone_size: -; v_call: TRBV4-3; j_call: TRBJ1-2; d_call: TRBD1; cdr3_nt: TGCGCCAGCAGCCAAGCGTCGGGACAGGGAAACTATGGCTACACCTTC; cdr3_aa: CASSQASGQGNYGYTF
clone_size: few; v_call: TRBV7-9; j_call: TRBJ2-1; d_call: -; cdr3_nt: TGTGCCAGCAGCCATGGCAATGAGCAGTTCTTC; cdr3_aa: CASSHGNEQFF
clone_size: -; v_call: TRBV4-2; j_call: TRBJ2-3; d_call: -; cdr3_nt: TGTGCCAGCAGCCAAGAAATCCTAGGCACAGATACGCAGTATTTT; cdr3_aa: CASSQEILGTDTQYF
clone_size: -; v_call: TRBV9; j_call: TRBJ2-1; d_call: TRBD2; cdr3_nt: TGTGCCAGCAGCCCTGGCGGGGGGGCCGGCAATGAGCAGTTCTTC; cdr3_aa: CASSPGGGAGNEQFF
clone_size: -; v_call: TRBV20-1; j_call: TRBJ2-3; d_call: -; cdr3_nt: TGCAGTGCTAGAGTTTCTTCGGATACGCAGTATTTT; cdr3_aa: CSARVSSDTQYF
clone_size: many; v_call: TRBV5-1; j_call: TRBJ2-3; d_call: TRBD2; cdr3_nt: TGCGCCAGCAGTTCCCTAGCGGGGCAAGCAGATACGCAGTATTTT; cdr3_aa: CASSSLAGQADTQYF
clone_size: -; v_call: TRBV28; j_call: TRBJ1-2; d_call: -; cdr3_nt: TGTGCCAGCAGGCCACCTCTATCAGAATATGGCTACACCTTC; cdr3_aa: CASRPPLSEYGYTF
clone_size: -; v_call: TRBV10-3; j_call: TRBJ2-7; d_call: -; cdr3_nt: TGTGCCATACCCGGGGCCTACGAGCAGTACTTC; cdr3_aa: CAIPGAYEQYF
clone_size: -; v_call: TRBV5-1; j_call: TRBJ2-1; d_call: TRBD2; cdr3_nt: TGCGCCAGCAGCTTGGCCCCGGGGGGGAACAATGAGCAGTTCTTC; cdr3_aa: CASSLAPGGNNEQFF
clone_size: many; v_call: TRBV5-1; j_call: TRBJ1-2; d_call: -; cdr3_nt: TGCGCCAGCAGCTCTTCATACGGACAAGCTTTGAGTTATGGCTACACCTTC; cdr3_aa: CASSSSYGQALSYGYTF
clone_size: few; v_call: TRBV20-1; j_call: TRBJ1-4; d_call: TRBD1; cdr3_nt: TGCAGTGCCCGGACAGGGGGTGAAAAACTGTTTTTT; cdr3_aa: CSARTGGEKLFF
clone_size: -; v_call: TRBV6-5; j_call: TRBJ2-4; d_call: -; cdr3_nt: TGTGCCAGCAGTTACTCGGATGGGGGGCTATCTGACAAAAACATTCAGTACTTC; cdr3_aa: CASSYSDGGLSDKNIQYF
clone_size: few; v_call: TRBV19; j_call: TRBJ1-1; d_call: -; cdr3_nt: TGTGCCAGTAGTATGAACAGGGCAACTGAAGCTTTCTTT; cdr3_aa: CASSMNRATEAFF
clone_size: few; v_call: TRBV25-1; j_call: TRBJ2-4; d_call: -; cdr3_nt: TGTGCCAGCAGTGAAGGCCAGAGAAGCATTCAGTACTTC; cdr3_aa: CASSEGQRSIQYF
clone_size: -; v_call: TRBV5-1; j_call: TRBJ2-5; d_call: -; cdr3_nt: TGCGCCAGCAGCCAACTACTGGGTCCCGAAGAGACCCAGTACTTC; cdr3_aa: CASSQLLGPEETQYF
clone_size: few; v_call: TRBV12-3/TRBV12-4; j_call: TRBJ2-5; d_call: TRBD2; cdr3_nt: TGTGCCAGCAGTTTAGGCGTAGCGGGGGGTACCCAAGAGACCCAGTACTTC; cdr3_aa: CASSLGVAGGTQETQYF
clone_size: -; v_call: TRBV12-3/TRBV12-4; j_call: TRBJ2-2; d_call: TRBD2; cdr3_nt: TGTGCCAGCAGCTGGGAGGACACAGGACTAGCGGGGGCCGACACCGGGGAGCTGTTTTTT; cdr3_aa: CASSWEDTGLAGADTGELFF
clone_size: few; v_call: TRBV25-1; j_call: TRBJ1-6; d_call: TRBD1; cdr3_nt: TGTGCCAGCAGTGAGCCCAACAGGGGTTCTTCACCCCTCCACTTT; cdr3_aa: CASSEPNRGSSPLHF
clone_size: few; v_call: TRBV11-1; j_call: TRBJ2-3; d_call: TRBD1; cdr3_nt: TGTGCCAGCAGCCATCGCGTAAGAGGGGGGACAGGGGTGACAGATACGCAGTATTTT; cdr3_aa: CASSHRVRGGTGVTDTQYF